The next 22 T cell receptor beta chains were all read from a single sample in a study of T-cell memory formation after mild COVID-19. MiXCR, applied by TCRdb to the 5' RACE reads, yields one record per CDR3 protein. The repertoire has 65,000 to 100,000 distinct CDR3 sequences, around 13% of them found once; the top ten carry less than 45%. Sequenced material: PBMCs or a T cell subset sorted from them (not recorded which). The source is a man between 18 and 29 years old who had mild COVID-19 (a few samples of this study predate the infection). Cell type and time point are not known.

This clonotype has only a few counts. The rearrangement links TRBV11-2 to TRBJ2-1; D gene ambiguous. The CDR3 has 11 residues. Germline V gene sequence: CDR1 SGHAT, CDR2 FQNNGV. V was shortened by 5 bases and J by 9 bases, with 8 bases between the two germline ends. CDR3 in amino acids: CASSGRGEQFF. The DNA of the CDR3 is TGTGCCAGCAGCGGCCGTGGTGAGCAGTTCTTC.

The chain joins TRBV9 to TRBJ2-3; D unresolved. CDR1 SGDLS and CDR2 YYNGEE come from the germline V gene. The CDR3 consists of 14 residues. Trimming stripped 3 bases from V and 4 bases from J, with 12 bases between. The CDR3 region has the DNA TGTGCCAGCAGCGAGGATGGTTTGGCAGATACGCAGTATTTT. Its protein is CASSEDGLADTQYF.

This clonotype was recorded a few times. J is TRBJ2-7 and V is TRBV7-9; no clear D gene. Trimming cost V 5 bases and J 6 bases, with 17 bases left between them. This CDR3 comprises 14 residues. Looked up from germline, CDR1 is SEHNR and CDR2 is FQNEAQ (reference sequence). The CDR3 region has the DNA TGTGCCAGCAGCCTTACTAATACTGATTCCGAGCAGTACTTC. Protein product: CASSLTNTDSEQYF.

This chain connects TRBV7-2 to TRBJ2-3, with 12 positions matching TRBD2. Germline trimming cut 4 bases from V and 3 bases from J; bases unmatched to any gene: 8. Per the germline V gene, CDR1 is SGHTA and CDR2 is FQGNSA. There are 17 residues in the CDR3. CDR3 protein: CASSYLAGGPVTDTQYF. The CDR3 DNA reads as TGTGCCAGCAGCTATCTAGCGGGGGGGCCTGTTACAGATACGCAGTATTTT.

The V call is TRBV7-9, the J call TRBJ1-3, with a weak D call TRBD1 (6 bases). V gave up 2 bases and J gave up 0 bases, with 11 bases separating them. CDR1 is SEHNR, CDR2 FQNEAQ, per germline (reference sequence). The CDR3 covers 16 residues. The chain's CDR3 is CASSLSGASSGNTIYF. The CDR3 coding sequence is TGTGCCAGCAGCTTATCAGGGGCCAGCTCTGGAAACACCATATATTTT.

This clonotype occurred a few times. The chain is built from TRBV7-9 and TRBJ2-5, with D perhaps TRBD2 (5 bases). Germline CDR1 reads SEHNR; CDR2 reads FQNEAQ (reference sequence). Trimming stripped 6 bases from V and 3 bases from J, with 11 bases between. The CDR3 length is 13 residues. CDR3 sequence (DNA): TGTGCCAGCAGTTTAAACGGGGAAGAGACCCAGTACTTC. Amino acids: CASSLNGEETQYF.

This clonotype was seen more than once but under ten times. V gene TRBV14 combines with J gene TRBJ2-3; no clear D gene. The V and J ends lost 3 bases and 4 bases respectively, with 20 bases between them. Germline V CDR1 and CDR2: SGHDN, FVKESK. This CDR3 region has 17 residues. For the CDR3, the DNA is TGTGCCAGCAGCCACAAGTATTTCAGGATCCTTCCAGATACGCAGTATTTT. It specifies CASSHKYFRILPDTQYF.

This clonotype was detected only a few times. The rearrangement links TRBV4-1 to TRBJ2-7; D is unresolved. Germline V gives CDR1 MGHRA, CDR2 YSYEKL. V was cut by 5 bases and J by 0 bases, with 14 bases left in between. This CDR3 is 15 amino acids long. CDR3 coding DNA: TGCGCCAGCAGCTCAGAACCCCGGAGCTCCTACGAGCAGTACTTC. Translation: CASSSEPRSSYEQYF.

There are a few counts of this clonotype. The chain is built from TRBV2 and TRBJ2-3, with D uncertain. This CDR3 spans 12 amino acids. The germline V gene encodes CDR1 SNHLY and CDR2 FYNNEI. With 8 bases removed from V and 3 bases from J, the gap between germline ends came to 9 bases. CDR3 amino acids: CASDPATDTQYF. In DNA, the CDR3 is TGTGCCAGCGACCCGGCAACAGATACGCAGTATTTT.

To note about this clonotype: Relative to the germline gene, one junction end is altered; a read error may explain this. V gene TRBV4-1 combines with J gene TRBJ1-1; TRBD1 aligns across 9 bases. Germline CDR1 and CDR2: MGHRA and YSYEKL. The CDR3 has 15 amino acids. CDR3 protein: CASSQEDRGVTEALF. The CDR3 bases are TGCGCCAGCAGCCAAGAAGACAGGGGGGTCACTGAAGCTTTATTT.

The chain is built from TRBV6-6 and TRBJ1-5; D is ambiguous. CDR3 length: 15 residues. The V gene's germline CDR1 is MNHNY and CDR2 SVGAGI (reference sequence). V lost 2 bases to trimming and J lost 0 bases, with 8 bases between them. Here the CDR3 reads CASSYADGSNQPQHF. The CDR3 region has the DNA TGTGCCAGCAGTTACGCGGACGGTAGCAATCAGCCCCAGCATTTT.

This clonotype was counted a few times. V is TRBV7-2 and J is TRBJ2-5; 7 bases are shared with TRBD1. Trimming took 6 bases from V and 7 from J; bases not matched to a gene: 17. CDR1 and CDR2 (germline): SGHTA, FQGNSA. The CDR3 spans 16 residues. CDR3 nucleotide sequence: TGTGCCAGCAGTATAGGGTGGGACAGATTTCTTGGGACCCAGTACTTC. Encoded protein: CASSIGWDRFLGTQYF. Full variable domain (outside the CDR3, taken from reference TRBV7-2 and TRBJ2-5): GAGVSQSPSNKVTEKGKDVELRCDPISGHTALYWYRQSLGQGLEFLIYFQGNSAPDKSGLPSDRFSAERTGGSVSTLTIQRTQQEDSAVYLCASSIGWDRFLGTQYFGPGTRLLVL.

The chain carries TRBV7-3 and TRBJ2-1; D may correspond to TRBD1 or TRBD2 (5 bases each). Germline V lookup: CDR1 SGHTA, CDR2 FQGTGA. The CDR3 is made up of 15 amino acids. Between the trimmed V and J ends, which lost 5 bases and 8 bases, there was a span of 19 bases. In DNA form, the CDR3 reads TGTGCCAGCAGCCCAACGACGGGACCAGCGGATGAGCAGTTCTTC. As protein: CASSPTTGPADEQFF. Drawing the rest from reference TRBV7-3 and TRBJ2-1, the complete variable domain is GAGVSQTPSNKVTEKGKYVELRCDPISGHTALYWYRQSLGQGPEFLIYFQGTGAADDSGLPNDRFFAVRPEGSVSTLKIQRTERGDSAVYLCASSPTTGPADEQFFGPGTRLTVL.

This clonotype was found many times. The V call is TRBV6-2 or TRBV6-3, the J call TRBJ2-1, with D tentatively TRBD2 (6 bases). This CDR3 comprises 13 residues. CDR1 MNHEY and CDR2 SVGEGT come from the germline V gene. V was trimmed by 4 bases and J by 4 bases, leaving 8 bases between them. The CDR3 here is CASSLGLYNEQFF. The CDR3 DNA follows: TGTGCCAGCAGTTTGGGACTGTACAATGAGCAGTTCTTC.

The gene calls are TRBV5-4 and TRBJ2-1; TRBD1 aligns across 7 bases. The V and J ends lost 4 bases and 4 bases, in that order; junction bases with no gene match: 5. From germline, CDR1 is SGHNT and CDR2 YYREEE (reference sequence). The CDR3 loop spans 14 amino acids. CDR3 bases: TGTGCCAGCAGCCAAGGACAGGAGTACAATGAGCAGTTCTTC. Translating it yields CASSQGQEYNEQFF.

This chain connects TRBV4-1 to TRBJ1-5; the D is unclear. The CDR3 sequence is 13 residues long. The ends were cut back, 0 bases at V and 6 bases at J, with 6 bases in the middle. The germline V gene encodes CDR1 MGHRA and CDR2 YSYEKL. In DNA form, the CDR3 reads TGCGCCAGCAGCCAAGAGATTGGTCAGCCCCAGCATTTT. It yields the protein CASSQEIGQPQHF.

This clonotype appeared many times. The CDR3 is CASSYSNVEQYF. The DNA of the CDR3 is TGTGCCAGCAGTTACTCGAACGTCGAGCAGTACTTC. V and J are TRBV6-5 and TRBJ2-7; no reliable D call. The germline V gene encodes CDR1 MNHEY and CDR2 SVGAGI. The CDR3 covers 12 residues. Trimming stripped 0 bases from V and 6 bases from J, with 6 bases between.

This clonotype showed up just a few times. The CDR3 sequence is CASKRDREVAEAFF. CDR3 sequence (DNA): TGTGCCAGCAAGCGGGACAGGGAGGTAGCTGAAGCTTTCTTT. The V gene is TRBV12-3 or TRBV12-4, the J gene TRBJ1-1; 9 bases fit TRBD1. Losses at the gene ends were 7 bases for V and 6 bases for J; bases not matched to a gene: 9. CDR3 size: 14 residues.

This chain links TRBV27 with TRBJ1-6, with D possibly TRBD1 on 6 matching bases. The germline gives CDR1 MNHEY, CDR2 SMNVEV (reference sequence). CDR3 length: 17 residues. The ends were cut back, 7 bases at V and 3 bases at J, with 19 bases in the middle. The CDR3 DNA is TGTGCCAGCACCCCCACCGGGGGGCACCTCTATAATTCACCCCTCCACTTT. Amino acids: CASTPTGGHLYNSPLHF.

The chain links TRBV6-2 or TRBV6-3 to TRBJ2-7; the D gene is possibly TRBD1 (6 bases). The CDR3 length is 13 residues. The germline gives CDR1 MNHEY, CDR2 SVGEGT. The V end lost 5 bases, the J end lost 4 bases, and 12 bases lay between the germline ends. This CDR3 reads CASSTPGHYEQYV. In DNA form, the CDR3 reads TGTGCCAGCAGTACCCCGGGACATTACGAGCAGTACGTC.

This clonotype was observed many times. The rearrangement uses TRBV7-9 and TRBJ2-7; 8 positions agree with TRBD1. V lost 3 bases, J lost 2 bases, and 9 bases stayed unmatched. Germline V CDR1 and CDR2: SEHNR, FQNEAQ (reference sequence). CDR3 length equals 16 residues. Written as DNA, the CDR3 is TGTGCCAGCAGCTTTCCCTCAGGGGGCCGAACCTACGAGCAGTACTTC. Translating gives CASSFPSGGRTYEQYF.

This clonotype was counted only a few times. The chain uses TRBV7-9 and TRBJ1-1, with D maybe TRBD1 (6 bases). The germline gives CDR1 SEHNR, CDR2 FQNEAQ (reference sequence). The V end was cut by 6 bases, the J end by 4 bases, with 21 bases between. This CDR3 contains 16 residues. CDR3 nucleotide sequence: TGTGCCAGCAGACCTCTGGGACAAGGAGCGGGCACTGAAGCTTTCTTT. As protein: CASRPLGQGAGTEAFF.